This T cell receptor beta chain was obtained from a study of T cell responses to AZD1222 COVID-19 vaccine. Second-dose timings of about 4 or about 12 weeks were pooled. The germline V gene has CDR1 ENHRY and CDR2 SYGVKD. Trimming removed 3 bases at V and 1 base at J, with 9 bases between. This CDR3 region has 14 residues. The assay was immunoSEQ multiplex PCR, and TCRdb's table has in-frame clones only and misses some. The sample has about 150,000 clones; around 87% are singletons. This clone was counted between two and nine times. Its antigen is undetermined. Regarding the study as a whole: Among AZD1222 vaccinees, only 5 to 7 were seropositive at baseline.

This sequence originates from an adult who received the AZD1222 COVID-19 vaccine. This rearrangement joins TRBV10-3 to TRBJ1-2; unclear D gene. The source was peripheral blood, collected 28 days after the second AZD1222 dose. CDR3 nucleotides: TGTGCCATCAGTGAATCAAGCGTTAACTATGGCTACACCTTC. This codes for CAISESSVNYGYTF.